Listed below are T cell receptor beta chains from one sample, sequenced in a study of cytomegalovirus exposure and HLA in healthy donors. Measured with immunoSEQ multiplex PCR; TCRdb has only the in-frame clones, and not every one. The repertoire has approximately 100,000 clones, 73% of them found once; the top ten carry around 7.7%. Sequenced sample: PBMCs. The receptors come from a man aged 35-49 years in good health and CMV-seronegative. CDR3s include the opening cysteine and the closing phenylalanine or tryptophan. D genes are given only for firm matches. Size is omitted from some rows. Given values are once, few, many or a class for expanded clones.

abundance: NA
j_gene: TRBJ2-1
v_gene: TRBV6-1
d_gene: NA
CDR3nt: TGTGCCAGCAGTGGAACAGGGACCTACAATGAGCAGTTCTTC
CDR3aa: CASSGTGTYNEQFF

abundance: NA
j_gene: TRBJ1-1
v_gene: TRBV19
d_gene: NA
CDR3nt: TGTGCCAGTACCATGGGAGTAGAGTCTGAAGCTTTCTTT
CDR3aa: CASTMGVESEAFF

abundance: NA
j_gene: TRBJ2-2
v_gene: TRBV30
d_gene: NA
CDR3nt: TGTGCCTGGAGTGCCCAGAGGTGCGGGCTGTTTTTT
CDR3aa: CAWSAQRCGLFF

abundance: NA
j_gene: TRBJ2-1
v_gene: TRBV7-6
d_gene: NA
CDR3nt: TGTGCCAGCAGCCAAGGGACTCCTAGCTCCTACAATGAGCAGTTCTTC
CDR3aa: CASSQGTPSSYNEQFF

abundance: NA
j_gene: TRBJ1-3
v_gene: TRBV4-1
d_gene: TRBD1
CDR3nt: TGCGCCAGCAGCCCGGGACAGACGAACTCTGGAAACACCATATATTTT
CDR3aa: CASSPGQTNSGNTIYF

abundance: few
j_gene: TRBJ2-5
v_gene: TRBV7-9
d_gene: TRBD2
CDR3nt: TGTGCCAGCAGCTCAAGCGGGGCTCAAGAGACCCAGTACTTC
CDR3aa: CASSSSGAQETQYF

abundance: NA
j_gene: TRBJ1-2
v_gene: TRBV7-8
d_gene: NA
CDR3nt: TGTGCCAGCAGCACAGAACAGGGAAGCTATGGCTACACCTTC
CDR3aa: CASSTEQGSYGYTF

abundance: few
j_gene: TRBJ2-7
v_gene: TRBV7-6
d_gene: NA
CDR3nt: TGTGCCAGCAGCTTAGGAGGCGGGGCCTCCTACGAGCAGTACTTC
CDR3aa: CASSLGGGASYEQYF

abundance: NA
j_gene: TRBJ2-7
v_gene: TRBV27
d_gene: NA
CDR3nt: TGTGCCAGCAGTTTAAACGGGGTACACGAGCAGTACTTC
CDR3aa: CASSLNGVHEQYF

abundance: NA
j_gene: TRBJ2-2
v_gene: TRBV5-1
d_gene: TRBD2
CDR3nt: TGCGCCAGCAGCTTGGACATAGCACCCGGACTAGCGGGGGGGTCCTACACCGGGGAGCTGTTTTTT
CDR3aa: CASSLDIAPGLAGGSYTGELFF

abundance: NA
j_gene: TRBJ1-5
v_gene: TRBV19
d_gene: NA
CDR3nt: TGTGCCACTACTATAGAAACAGGGTACAATCAGCCCCAGCATTTT
CDR3aa: CATTIETGYNQPQHF

abundance: NA
j_gene: TRBJ2-3
v_gene: TRBV6-1
d_gene: TRBD1
CDR3nt: TGTGCCAGCAACAACAGGGGAGCTAGCACAGATACGCAGTATTTT
CDR3aa: CASNNRGASTDTQYF

abundance: NA
j_gene: TRBJ2-5
v_gene: TRBV6-1
d_gene: NA
CDR3nt: TGTGCCAGCAGTGAAATGGGGTCAGCGGGAGAGACCCAGTACTTC
CDR3aa: CASSEMGSAGETQYF

abundance: NA
j_gene: TRBJ2-5
v_gene: TRBV15
d_gene: TRBD2
CDR3nt: TGTGCCACCAGCAACATACTAGCGGGGGGGGTAGAGACCCAGTACTTC
CDR3aa: CATSNILAGGVETQYF

abundance: NA
j_gene: TRBJ2-1
v_gene: TRBV9
d_gene: NA
CDR3nt: TGTGCCAGCAGCGTTTCAGGGGTTGGTTATAATGAGCAGTTCTTC
CDR3aa: CASSVSGVGYNEQFF

abundance: NA
j_gene: TRBJ2-5
v_gene: TRBV15
d_gene: NA
CDR3nt: TGTGCCACCAGCAGAGCGGGGGGCGATGCAGAGACCCAGTACTTC
CDR3aa: CATSRAGGDAETQYF

abundance: NA
j_gene: TRBJ2-1
v_gene: TRBV29-1
d_gene: NA
CDR3nt: TGCAGCGTTGAAGATGGCAGGGATCTTAATGAGCAGTTCTTC
CDR3aa: CSVEDGRDLNEQFF

abundance: NA
j_gene: TRBJ2-2
v_gene: TRBV5-1
d_gene: TRBD1
CDR3nt: TGCGCCAGCAGCGAACAGGGGGCTAGAGCCGGGGAGCTGTTTTTT
CDR3aa: CASSEQGARAGELFF

abundance: NA
j_gene: TRBJ2-7
v_gene: TRBV4-3
d_gene: NA
CDR3nt: TGCGCCAGCAGCCAAACCTACCATGGGGGGTACGAGCAGTACTTC
CDR3aa: CASSQTYHGGYEQYF

abundance: NA
j_gene: TRBJ2-3
v_gene: TRBV5-1
d_gene: NA
CDR3nt: TGCGCCAGCAGCTTGGGTGGACATCGCTCAGATACGCAGTATTTT
CDR3aa: CASSLGGHRSDTQYF

abundance: NA
j_gene: TRBJ2-7
v_gene: TRBV2
d_gene: TRBD2
CDR3nt: TGTGCCGGCCGGGGGGTCATCGGCGAGCAGTACTTC
CDR3aa: CAGRGVIGEQYF

abundance: NA
j_gene: TRBJ2-2
v_gene: TRBV4-3
d_gene: NA
CDR3nt: TGCGCCAGCAGCCACGACGACAGGAACACCGGGGAGCTGTTTTTT
CDR3aa: CASSHDDRNTGELFF

abundance: few
j_gene: TRBJ1-6
v_gene: TRBV5-1
d_gene: TRBD1
CDR3nt: TGCGCCAGCAGCTCCCAACCGACAGGGAAAATTGGGCCACCCCTCCACTTT
CDR3aa: CASSSQPTGKIGPPLHF

abundance: once
j_gene: TRBJ1-6
v_gene: TRBV2
d_gene: TRBD1
CDR3nt: TGTGCCAGCAGTAGTCCCGGGACAGGGGTTTCACCCCTCCACTTT
CDR3aa: CASSSPGTGVSPLHF

abundance: NA
j_gene: TRBJ1-1
v_gene: TRBV19
d_gene: TRBD1
CDR3nt: TGTGCCAGTAGTATGGCCGGGACAGGGAGCACTGAAGCTTTCTTT
CDR3aa: CASSMAGTGSTEAFF

abundance: NA
j_gene: TRBJ1-1
v_gene: TRBV5-4
d_gene: TRBD1
CDR3nt: TGTGCCAGCAGGTTGGAGGGGACAGGGAACACTGAAGCTTTCTTT
CDR3aa: CASRLEGTGNTEAFF

abundance: NA
j_gene: TRBJ2-7
v_gene: TRBV6-1
d_gene: TRBD2
CDR3nt: TGTGCCAGCAGTGAAGCAGGCCTAGCGGACCGCTCCTACGAGCAGTACTTC
CDR3aa: CASSEAGLADRSYEQYF

abundance: few
j_gene: TRBJ2-2
v_gene: TRBV6-5
d_gene: TRBD1
CDR3nt: TGTGCCAGCAGTTACTCGACAGGGTGGAACACCGGGGAGCTGTTTTTT
CDR3aa: CASSYSTGWNTGELFF

abundance: NA
j_gene: TRBJ1-6
v_gene: TRBV30
d_gene: NA
CDR3nt: TGTGCCTGGAGCGCGGGACGGTCCAATTCACCCCTCCACTTT
CDR3aa: CAWSAGRSNSPLHF

abundance: NA
j_gene: TRBJ2-7
v_gene: TRBV5-6
d_gene: NA
CDR3nt: TGTGCCAGCAGCTTGACAGGGCGTCACGAGCAGTACTTC
CDR3aa: CASSLTGRHEQYF

abundance: few
j_gene: TRBJ2-5
v_gene: TRBV7-9
d_gene: NA
CDR3nt: TGTGCCAGCAGCACCCCGACAAACCTCCAAGAGACCCAGTACTTC
CDR3aa: CASSTPTNLQETQYF

abundance: NA
j_gene: TRBJ1-2
v_gene: TRBV13
d_gene: TRBD1
CDR3nt: TGTGCCAGCAGCTTGGGAGACAGGGCGGATGGCTACACCTTC
CDR3aa: CASSLGDRADGYTF

abundance: NA
j_gene: TRBJ2-6
v_gene: TRBV7-6
d_gene: NA
CDR3nt: TGTGCCAGCAGCCCAGTTAAGTTGGCTTCTGGGGCCAACGTCCTGACTTTC
CDR3aa: CASSPVKLASGANVLTF

abundance: NA
j_gene: TRBJ2-1
v_gene: TRBV18
d_gene: TRBD2
CDR3nt: TGTGCCAGCTCACTGGTAGCGGGCCAGAGCTCCTACAATGAGCAGTTCTTC
CDR3aa: CASSLVAGQSSYNEQFF

abundance: NA
j_gene: TRBJ2-7
v_gene: TRBV11-2
d_gene: NA
CDR3nt: TGTGCCAGCAGCACCTTGAAACAGGGTAATCCCTACGAGCAGTACTTC
CDR3aa: CASSTLKQGNPYEQYF

abundance: NA
j_gene: TRBJ1-4
v_gene: TRBV6-6
d_gene: NA
CDR3nt: TGTGCCAGCAGTTACGGTACAGGGTTGAACGAAAAACTGTTTTTT
CDR3aa: CASSYGTGLNEKLFF

abundance: NA
j_gene: TRBJ2-3
v_gene: TRBV21-1
d_gene: NA
CDR3nt: TGTGCCAGCAGCAAAGTCAGGTCACCGGGACTAGTCCCCACAGATACGCAGTATTTT
CDR3aa: CASSKVRSPGLVPTDTQYF